This T cell receptor beta chain came from a study of control samples from healthy donors and cancer patients. V lost 2 bases to trimming and J lost 9 bases, with 12 bases between them. The CDR3 is made up of 13 amino acids. CDR1 is MNHNS, CDR2 SASEGT, per germline. TCRdb's table, derived via immunoSEQ multiplex PCR, lists solely in-frame clones and lacks some. The repertoire holds about 48,000 clones, with 93% as singletons. This receptor was identified in a woman between 50 and 59 years old with head and neck cancer. Sequenced: PBMCs. The gene calls are TRBV6-1 and TRBJ2-3, with D perhaps being TRBD1 or TRBD2 (5 bases each). Written as DNA, the CDR3 is TGTGCCAGCAGTGAAAAGAAGGGGACGACGCAGTATTTT. Its protein is CASSEKKGTTQYF.